This T cell receptor beta chain originates from a study of vaccination and CD4 T cells after COVID-19. Treatment described: approximately 9-day PBMC culture with coronavirus spike peptide pools or control peptides (ViraFEST assay). Oncomine TCR Beta short-read sequencing was applied to DNA from cultured CD4+ T cells. TCRdb re-called the PCR reads through MiXCR, storing one row per CDR3 protein. The sample lists more than 9,000 distinct CDR3 sequences, more than 30% occurring once. This clonotype showed up just once. What it binds is not known. The sequenced sample was cultured CD4+ T cells from blood. The clonotype originates from a human donor with COVID-19.

CDR3 in DNA: TGTGCCAGCAGCCCCCCCTGGAAGACAGGGGTGGGGAACATTCAGTACTTC. As protein: CASSPPWKTGVGNIQYF. This sequence joins TRBV7-9 and TRBJ2-4, with TRBD1 matching over 8 bases. Looked up from germline, CDR1 is SEHNR and CDR2 is FQNEAQ (reference sequence). Trimming cost V 5 bases and J 7 bases; bases outside gene matches: 16. The CDR3 runs to 17 residues.